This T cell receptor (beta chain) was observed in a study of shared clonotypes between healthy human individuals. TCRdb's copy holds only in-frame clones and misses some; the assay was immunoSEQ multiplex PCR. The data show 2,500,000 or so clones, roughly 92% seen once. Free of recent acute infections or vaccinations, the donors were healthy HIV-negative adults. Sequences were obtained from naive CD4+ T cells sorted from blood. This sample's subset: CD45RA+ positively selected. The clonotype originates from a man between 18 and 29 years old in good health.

The CDR3, as DNA: TGCGCCAGCAGTGGGGACGGGGGTTGGTATTCACCCCTCCACTTT. Translated: CASSGDGGWYSPLHF. The chain employs TRBV10-2 and TRBJ1-6; weak D call: TRBD1 (5 bases). Trimming left V 4 bases short and J 8 bases short, with 15 bases between. In germline, CDR1 is WSHSY, CDR2 SAAADI. The length of the CDR3 is 15 residues.